This T cell receptor beta chain was documented in a study of cytomegalovirus exposure and HLA in healthy donors. Findings and limits, study-wide: In vitro confirmation showed three CMV-associated chains to be CMV antigen specific.

The germline CDR1 and CDR2 sequences are SGHNT and YYREEE (reference sequence). This CDR3 spans 15 amino acids. Trimming shortened V by 2 bases and J by 4 bases, and 16 bases separated the two germline ends. About this clone itself: No antigen is known for it.

60 Vbeta and 13 Jbeta primers were used in PCR. Assay: immunoSEQ multiplex PCR; the TCRdb copy retains only in-frame clones and omits some. This sample has around 160,000 clones; about three quarters occur once, and the top ten carry about 3%. The rearrangement joins TRBV5-4 to TRBJ2-7; possibly TRBD2 for D (5 bases). The sequence was collected from a man aged 35 to 55 in good health and CMV-seropositive. Sequenced input: PBMCs. The CDR3 sequence: CASSLSGAEPYEQYF. The CDR3 DNA sequence: TGTGCCAGCAGCTTAAGCGGTGCCGAACCTTACGAGCAGTACTTC.